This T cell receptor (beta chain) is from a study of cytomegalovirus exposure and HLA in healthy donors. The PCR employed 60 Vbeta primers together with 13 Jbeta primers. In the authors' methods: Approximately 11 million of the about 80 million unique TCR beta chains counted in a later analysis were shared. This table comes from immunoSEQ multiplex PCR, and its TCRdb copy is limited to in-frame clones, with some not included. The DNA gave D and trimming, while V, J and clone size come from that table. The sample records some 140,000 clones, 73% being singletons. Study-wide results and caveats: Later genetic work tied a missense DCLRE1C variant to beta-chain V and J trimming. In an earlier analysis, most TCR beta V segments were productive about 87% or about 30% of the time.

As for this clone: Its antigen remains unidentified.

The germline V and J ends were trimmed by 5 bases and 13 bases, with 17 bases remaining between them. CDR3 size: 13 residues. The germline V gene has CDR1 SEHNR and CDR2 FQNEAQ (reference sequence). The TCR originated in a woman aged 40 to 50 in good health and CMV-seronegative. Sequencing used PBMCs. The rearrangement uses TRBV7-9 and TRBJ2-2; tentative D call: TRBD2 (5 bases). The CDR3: CASSLVGGPRLFF. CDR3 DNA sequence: TGTGCCAGCAGCCTGGTTGGAGGTCCCCGGCTGTTTTTT. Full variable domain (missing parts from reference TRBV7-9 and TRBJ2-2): DTGVSQNPRHKITKRGQNVTFRCDPISEHNRLYWYRQTLGQGPEFLTYFQNEAQLEKSRLLSDRFSAERPKGSFSTLEIQRTEQGDSAMYLCASSLVGGPRLFFGEGSRLTVL.